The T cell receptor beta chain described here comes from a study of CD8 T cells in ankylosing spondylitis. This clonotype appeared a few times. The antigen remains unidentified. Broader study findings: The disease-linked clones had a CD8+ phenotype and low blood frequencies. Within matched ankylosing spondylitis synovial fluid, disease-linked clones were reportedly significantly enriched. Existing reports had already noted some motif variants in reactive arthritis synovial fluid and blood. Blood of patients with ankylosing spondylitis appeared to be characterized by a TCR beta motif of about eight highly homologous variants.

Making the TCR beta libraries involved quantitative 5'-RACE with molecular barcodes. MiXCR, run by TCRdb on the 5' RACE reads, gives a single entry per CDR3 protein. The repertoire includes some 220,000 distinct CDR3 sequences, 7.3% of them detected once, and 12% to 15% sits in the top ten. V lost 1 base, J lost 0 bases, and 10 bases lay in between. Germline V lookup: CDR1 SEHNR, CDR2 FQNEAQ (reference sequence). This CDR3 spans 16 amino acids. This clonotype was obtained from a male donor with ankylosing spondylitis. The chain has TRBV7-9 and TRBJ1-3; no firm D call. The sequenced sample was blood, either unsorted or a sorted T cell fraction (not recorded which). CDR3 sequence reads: CASSLGSAASGNTIYF. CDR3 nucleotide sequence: TGTGCCAGCAGCTTAGGGTCGGCCGCCTCTGGAAACACCATATATTTT.